The 23 T cell receptor beta chains below come from one sample, sequenced in a study of blood T cell repertoires in COVID-19. This table comes from immunoSEQ multiplex PCR, and its TCRdb copy is limited to in-frame clones, with some not included. This sample has about 480,000 clones, with roughly 90% found just once. Sequenced sample: PBMCs or T cells enriched from blood (not recorded which). The receptor source for this set is a woman in her 40s who had recovered from COVID-19.

This chain links TRBV6-5 with TRBJ2-7; 12 bases match TRBD1. The CDR3 is 15 amino acids. Germline V gene lookup returns CDR1 MNHEY and CDR2 SVGAGI. Trimming at V came to 6 bases and at J to 3 bases, leaving 6 bases not matched to a gene. For the CDR3, the DNA is TGTGCCAGCAGCTCGGGACAGGGGGCATACTACGAGCAGTACTTC. Its translation is CASSSGQGAYYEQYF.

This clone came up once. V and J are TRBV7-8 and TRBJ1-5; 7 nucleotides match TRBD1. The CDR3 is 14 amino acids. After removal of 8 bases from V and 5 bases from J, the junction contained 9 bases not matched to a gene. Germline V lookup: CDR1 SGHVS, CDR2 FQNEAQ. This CDR3 is CASARQGGDQPQHF. For the CDR3, the DNA is TGTGCCAGCGCCCGGCAGGGGGGCGATCAGCCCCAGCATTTT.

V and J are TRBV5-1 and TRBJ2-3, with D possibly TRBD2 on 5 matching bases. The germline CDR1 and CDR2 sequences are SGHRS and YFSETQ. The V end lost 2 bases, the J end lost 1 base, and 11 bases lay between the germline ends. This CDR3 comprises 15 residues. The CDR3 sequence is CASSLDYRGTDTQYF. The CDR3 coding sequence is TGCGCCAGCAGCTTAGACTACAGAGGCACAGATACGCAGTATTTT. Drawing the rest from reference TRBV5-1 and TRBJ2-3, the complete variable domain is KAGVTQTPRYLIKTRGQQVTLSCSPISGHRSVSWYQQTPGQGLQFLFEYFSETQRNKGNFPGRFSGRQFSNSRSEMNVSTLELGDSALYLCASSLDYRGTDTQYFGPGTRLTVL.

The chain carries TRBV4-2 and TRBJ2-3; TRBD2 is a possible D gene (6 bases). CDR1 and CDR2 (germline): LGHNA, YNFKEQ. The CDR3 consists of 17 residues. The ends were cut back, 0 bases at V and 0 bases at J, with 13 bases in the middle. In nucleotides, the CDR3 is TGTGCCAGCAGCCAAGATTTGATGGGGACTAGCACAGATACGCAGTATTTT. The encoded protein is CASSQDLMGTSTDTQYF.

V usage is TRBV19 and J usage is TRBJ1-2, with 7 bases that match TRBD1. The trim removed 5 bases at V and 4 bases at J, leaving 16 bases unmatched. CDR3 length: 17 residues. Germline V CDR1 and CDR2: LNHDA, SQIVND (reference sequence). The CDR3 coding sequence is TGTGCCAGTAGTCGGGACAGCTCCGATGTCACTACCTATGGCTACACCTTC. It encodes CASSRDSSDVTTYGYTF.

The V gene is TRBV11-2, the J gene TRBJ1-1; maybe TRBD1 (6 bases). The CDR3 is 17 residues long. The germline CDR1 and CDR2 sequences are SGHAT and FQNNGV. Trimming cost V 3 bases and J 1 base, with 18 bases left between them. CDR3 sequence: CASSFGRGSGENTEAFF. The DNA of the CDR3 is TGTGCCAGCAGCTTCGGCAGGGGATCAGGTGAGAACACTGAAGCTTTCTTT.

V gene TRBV3-1 (or the pseudogene TRBV3-2) combines with J gene TRBJ1-5, with 8 nucleotides matching TRBD1. This CDR3 spans 16 amino acids. CDR1 and CDR2 from the germline V gene are LGHDT and YNNKEL (reference sequence). V was pared by 2 bases and J by 3 bases, with 6 bases of the junction left unmatched. The chain's CDR3 is CASSQSQGAPNQPQHF. In nucleotides, the CDR3 is TGTGCCAGCAGCCAAAGTCAGGGGGCTCCCAATCAGCCCCAGCATTTT.

The chain combines TRBV19 with TRBJ1-2, with 9 bases matching TRBD1. From germline, CDR1 is LNHDA and CDR2 SQIVND (reference sequence). The CDR3 contains 16 residues. With V trimmed by 10 bases and J by 0 bases, 12 bases remained unmatched. CDR3 sequence reads: CATMSGTGHANYGYTF. The CDR3 nucleotides are TGTGCCACCATGTCTGGGACAGGGCACGCTAACTATGGCTACACCTTC.

The CDR3: CASSQDRGEQETQYF. DNA of the CDR3: TGCGCCAGCAGCCAAGATCGGGGAGAACAAGAGACCCAGTACTTC. This sequence joins TRBV4-3 and TRBJ2-5; a possible D gene is TRBD2 (5 bases). The CDR3 totals 15 residues. V was shortened by 0 bases and J by 2 bases, with 10 bases between the two germline ends. The germline V gene has CDR1 LGHNA and CDR2 YSLEER.

V and J are TRBV6-2 or TRBV6-3 and TRBJ2-1, with 9 nucleotides matching TRBD2. This CDR3 has 15 residues. V dropped 6 bases and J dropped 2; count of bases not matched to a gene: 5. Per the germline V gene, CDR1 is MNHEY and CDR2 is SVGEGT. CDR3 nucleotide sequence: TGTGCCAGCAGCCCCCTAGCGGGAACCTACAATGAGCAGTTCTTC. Translating it yields CASSPLAGTYNEQFF.

Here the CDR3 reads CASSPTGTSGTDTQYF. CDR3 DNA sequence: TGTGCCAGCAGCCCAACCGGGACTAGCGGCACAGATACGCAGTATTTT. V is TRBV11-3 and J is TRBJ2-3, with 10 bases aligning to TRBD2. CDR1 is SGHNT, CDR2 YENEEA, per germline. The junction had 6 bases not matched to a gene; V was cut back by 5 bases and J by 1 base. The CDR3 has 16 residues.

The V and J genes are TRBV19 and TRBJ2-3; the D is unclear. V shed 7 bases and J shed 0 bases, with 17 bases lying between them. Germline V gene data show CDR1 as LNHDA and CDR2 as SQIVND (reference sequence). The CDR3 is 16 amino acids. CDR3 nucleotide sequence: TGTGCCAGTATGAGTCATCTCCGTTCAAGCACAGATACGCAGTATTTT. It encodes CASMSHLRSSTDTQYF.

This chain connects TRBV30 to TRBJ1-3; D is ambiguous. CDR3 size: 13 residues. Germline V gene data show CDR1 as GTSNPN and CDR2 as SVGIG (reference sequence). Trimming pared 4 bases from V and 3 bases from J, leaving 10 bases between. The CDR3 sequence is CAWNSVVGNTIYF. CDR3 DNA sequence: TGTGCCTGGAATTCGGTGGTTGGAAACACCATATATTTT.

The rearrangement uses TRBV28 and TRBJ1-1; tentatively, D is TRBD1 (6 bases). Trimming removed 2 bases from V and 4 bases from J, with 11 bases in between. Germline lookup yields CDR1 MDHEN and CDR2 SYDVKM. CDR3 length: 14 residues. The CDR3 DNA is TGTGCCAGCAGTTTACCGGGCAGGGGCACTGAAGCTTTCTTT. Its translation is CASSLPGRGTEAFF.

This rearrangement joins TRBV2 to TRBJ1-6; D not resolved. Germline V gene data show CDR1 as SNHLY and CDR2 as FYNNEI. This CDR3 contains 14 residues. Trimming stripped 6 bases from V and 6 bases from J, with 12 bases between. The DNA for the CDR3 is TGTGCCAGCAGACCACTCTTACCTAATTCACCCCTCCACTTT. Translated: CASRPLLPNSPLHF.

The V and J genes are TRBV29-1 and TRBJ1-1; D is perhaps TRBD1 (6 bases). Germline V CDR1 and CDR2: SQVTM, ANQGSEA. The CDR3 length is 13 residues. The V end was cut by 4 bases, the J end by 5 bases, with 14 bases between. For the CDR3, the DNA is TGCAGCGTTGGGGCAGGGGTGAGGACTGAAGCTTTCTTT. It codes for CSVGAGVRTEAFF.

This chain connects TRBV5-4 to TRBJ2-1; 13 nucleotides agree with TRBD2. The V segment lost 4 bases and the J segment 0 bases; nucleotides outside the gene matches: 7. The germline V gene has CDR1 SGHNT and CDR2 YYREEE (reference sequence). The CDR3 is 18 residues long. Here the CDR3 reads CASSMGLAGNPSYNEQFF. DNA of the CDR3: TGTGCCAGCAGCATGGGACTAGCGGGAAACCCCTCCTACAATGAGCAGTTCTTC. The variable domain in full, with the rest retrieved from reference TRBV5-4 and TRBJ2-1, is ETGVTQSPTHLIKTRGQQVTLRCSSQSGHNTVSWYQQALGQGPQFIFQYYREEENGRGNFPPRFSGLQFPNYSSELNVNALELDDSALYLCASSMGLAGNPSYNEQFFGPGTRLTVL.

This chain links TRBV4-1 with TRBJ2-1, with TRBD2 identical over 9 bases. The CDR3 has 14 residues. Germline V lookup: CDR1 MGHRA, CDR2 YSYEKL. Trimming cost V 5 bases and J 4 bases; bases outside gene matches: 3. The CDR3 bases are TGCGCCAGCAGCTTGAGCGGGAGGTACAATGAGCAGTTCTTC. Its protein is CASSLSGRYNEQFF.

This clone has just a few counts. V usage is TRBV14 and J usage is TRBJ2-7; D remains unclear. The CDR3 is made up of 12 amino acids. The ends were cut back, 0 bases at V and 4 bases at J, with 4 bases in the middle. Germline lookup yields CDR1 SGHDN and CDR2 FVKESK. Written as DNA, the CDR3 is TGTGCCAGCAGCCAAGAGCGATACGAGCAGTACTTC. Translating it yields CASSQERYEQYF.

Comments on this clone: One junction end disagrees with the germline gene, perhaps due to a read error. CDR3 sequence reads: CASSVAVRVGTRELFF. DNA of the CDR3: TGTGCCAGCAGCGTAGCGGTCAGGGTGGGCACCAGGGAGCTGTTTTTT. This rearrangement joins TRBV9 to TRBJ2-2; D might be TRBD1 (5 bases). The germline CDR1 and CDR2 sequences are SGDLS and YYNGEE. This CDR3 has 16 amino acids.

The chain recombines TRBV5-6 with TRBJ2-1; a weak D match, TRBD2 (6 bases). The CDR3 contains 14 residues. V lost 0 bases and J 7 bases, leaving 11 bases between the germline ends. Germline assignment: CDR1 SGHDT and CDR2 YYEEEE. CDR3 nucleotide sequence: TGTGCCAGCAGCTTGGGACTAGGTTTGAATGAGCAGTTCTTC. Translating gives CASSLGLGLNEQFF. The full variable domain, its missing parts supplied by reference TRBV5-6 and TRBJ2-1, is DAGVTQSPTHLIKTRGQQVTLRCSPKSGHDTVSWYQQALGQGPQFIFQYYEEEERQRGNFPDRFSGHQFPNYSSELNVNALLLGDSALYLCASSLGLGLNEQFFGPGTRLTVL.

The chain recombines TRBV6-5 with TRBJ1-1; D perhaps matches TRBD1 (6 bases). Germline V gene lookup returns CDR1 MNHEY and CDR2 SVGAGI. V lost 5 bases and J 4 bases, leaving 14 bases between the germline ends. The CDR3 has 14 amino acids. CDR3 nucleotide sequence: TGTGCCAGCAGTAGGGACACCCCAGGCACTGAAGCTTTCTTT. Its protein product is CASSRDTPGTEAFF.

The rearrangement links TRBV9 to TRBJ2-1; the D is unclear. Germline V gene data show CDR1 as SGDLS and CDR2 as YYNGEE. There are 14 residues in the CDR3. V gave up 0 bases and J gave up 5 bases, with 9 bases separating them. CDR3 protein: CASSVGTPNNEQFF. CDR3 coding DNA: TGTGCCAGCAGCGTAGGCACTCCTAACAATGAGCAGTTCTTC.